The rows below give T cell receptor beta chains drawn from one sample of a study of T cells in localized non-small cell lung cancer. The data were produced by immunoSEQ multiplex PCR, yet TCRdb's version contains in-frame clones alone and is incomplete. The data contain under 35,000 clones, roughly 75% of them singletons. This material consisted of peripheral blood, taken before any cancer treatment. Every receptor here comes from a male donor older than 55 with stage III squamous cell lung carcinoma. The conserved cysteine and the conserved F or W are not part of the CDR3 here. Size tells how often a clone was seen (once, few, many) or the class of an expanded clone, and some rows leave it out.

size	length	V	J	CDR3
-	11	TRBV10-3	TRBJ2-5	AISERAQETQY
-	11	TRBV6-5	TRBJ1-2	ASSSLLTDGYT
-	13	TRBV7-9	TRBJ2-3	ASSPGTSGTDTQY
-	12	TRBV2	TRBJ1-6	ASSEDRNNSPLH
-	11	TRBV5-1	TRBJ2-2	ASSPQNTGELF
-	13	TRBV5-5	TRBJ2-3	ASSTGQGYTDTQY
once	14	TRBV18	TRBJ1-1	ASSPSDRGRNTEAF
few	11	TRBV18	TRBJ2-7	ASSRDHRREQY
-	11	TRBV28	TRBJ2-7	ASSPGSSYEQY
-	12	TRBV30	TRBJ2-7	AWSRDWGLGEQY
-	14	TRBV9	TRBJ2-5	ASSVGGLAGKETQY
once	12	TRBV13	TRBJ1-2	ASSSRQGNYGYT
-	13	TRBV6-5	TRBJ2-5	ASSPPGGPRETQY
few	14	TRBV27	TRBJ2-6	ASSPRRTSGANVLT
-	13	TRBV13	TRBJ1-2	ASSPRTDLNYGYT
once	10	TRBV6-6	TRBJ2-5	ASSPGAETQY
-	12	TRBV7-6	TRBJ2-7	ASSPGGSRAEQY
-	11	TRBV18	TRBJ1-5	ASSPNLNQPQH
once	12	TRBV6-6	TRBJ1-4	ASSQQGTHEKLF
-	15	TRBV28	TRBJ1-6	ASRATTGSSGRSPLH
-	11	TRBV7-2	TRBJ2-1	ASSIGIYNEQF
-	12	TRBV4-3	TRBJ1-2	ASSQATGSYGYT
-	16	TRBV28	TRBJ1-4	ASSLEEGRRSRNEKLF
once	14	TRBV5-1	TRBJ2-7	ASSLGRTVSSYEQY
-	11	TRBV2	TRBJ1-5	ASRVWEDQPQH
-	14	TRBV7-6	TRBJ1-2	ASSFLDRGLDYGYT
few	11	TRBV2	TRBJ2-2	ASSVGPTGELF
-	14	TRBV28	TRBJ1-5	ASSAFRTGGNQPQH
-	11	TRBV27	TRBJ1-2	ASRNRANYGYT
-	13	TRBV30	TRBJ1-4	AWSDPRGSNEKLF
-	13	TRBV7-2	TRBJ2-6	ASSHWGGGANVLT
-	12	TRBV7-2	TRBJ2-1	ASSLLQGSNEQF